The source of this TCR beta chain is a study of blood T cell repertoires in COVID-19. Study-wide context: Sites across the United States, Italy and Spain contributed samples from acute and convalescent COVID-19.

The germline V gene has CDR1 MNHEY and CDR2 SMNVEV (reference sequence). The CDR3 consists of 14 residues. Trimming cost V 6 bases and J 4 bases, with 12 bases left between them. Produced via immunoSEQ multiplex PCR; TCRdb's table is partial and in-frame only. The table records about 100,000 clones, about 87% of them present only once. Sequencing input: peripheral blood. The origin of this receptor is a woman under 40 with acute or convalescent COVID-19. The chain uses TRBV27 and TRBJ1-4, with D possibly being TRBD1 (5 bases). CDR3 DNA: TGTGCCAGCAGCGGTCTCGGGGGTAATGAAAAACTGTTTTTT. Protein product: CASSGLGGNEKLFF.